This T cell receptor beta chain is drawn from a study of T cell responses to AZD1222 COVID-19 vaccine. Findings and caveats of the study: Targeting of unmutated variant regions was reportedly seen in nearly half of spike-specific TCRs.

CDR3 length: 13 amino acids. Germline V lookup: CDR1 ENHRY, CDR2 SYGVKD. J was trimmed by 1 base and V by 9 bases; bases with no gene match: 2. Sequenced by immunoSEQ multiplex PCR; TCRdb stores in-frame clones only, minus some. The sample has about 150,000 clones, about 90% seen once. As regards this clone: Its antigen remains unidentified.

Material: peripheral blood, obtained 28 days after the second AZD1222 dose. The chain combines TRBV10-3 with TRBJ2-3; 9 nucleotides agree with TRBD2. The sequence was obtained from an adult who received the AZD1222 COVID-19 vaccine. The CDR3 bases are TGTGCCATAAGGACTAGCGGCACAGATACGCAGTATTTT. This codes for CAIRTSGTDTQYF.